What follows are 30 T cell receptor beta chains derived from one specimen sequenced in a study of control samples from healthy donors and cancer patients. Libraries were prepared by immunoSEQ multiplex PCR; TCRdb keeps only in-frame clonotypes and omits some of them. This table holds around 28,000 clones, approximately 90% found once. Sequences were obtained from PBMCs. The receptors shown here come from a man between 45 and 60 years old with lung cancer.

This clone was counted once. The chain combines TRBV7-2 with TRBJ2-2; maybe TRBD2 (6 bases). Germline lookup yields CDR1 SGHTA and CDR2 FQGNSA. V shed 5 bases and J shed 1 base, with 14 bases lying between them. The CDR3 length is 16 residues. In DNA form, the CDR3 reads TGTGCCAGCAGCCGGTACTCGCGGGGGAACACCGGGGAGCTGTTTTTT. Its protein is CASSRYSRGNTGELFF.

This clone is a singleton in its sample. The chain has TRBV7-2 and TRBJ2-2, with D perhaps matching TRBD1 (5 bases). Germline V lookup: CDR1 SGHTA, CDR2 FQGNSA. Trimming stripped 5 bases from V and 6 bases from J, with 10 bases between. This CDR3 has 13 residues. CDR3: CASSPLGAGELFF. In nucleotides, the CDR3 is TGTGCCAGCAGCCCCTTAGGGGCCGGGGAGCTGTTTTTT.

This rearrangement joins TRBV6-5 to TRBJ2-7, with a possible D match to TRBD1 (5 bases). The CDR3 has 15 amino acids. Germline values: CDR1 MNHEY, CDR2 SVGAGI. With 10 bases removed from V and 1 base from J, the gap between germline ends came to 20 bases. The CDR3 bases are TGTGCCATTACCAGAGACAGCTATCTTTCCTACGAGCAGTACTTC. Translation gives CAITRDSYLSYEQYF.

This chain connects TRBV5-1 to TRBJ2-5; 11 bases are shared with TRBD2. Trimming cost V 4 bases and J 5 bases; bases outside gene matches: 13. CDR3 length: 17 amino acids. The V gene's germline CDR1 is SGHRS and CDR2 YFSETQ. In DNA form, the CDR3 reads TGCGCCAGCAGCCCTTTTAGCGGGGGGGCCGAGCTGGAGACCCAGTACTTC. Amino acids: CASSPFSGGAELETQYF.

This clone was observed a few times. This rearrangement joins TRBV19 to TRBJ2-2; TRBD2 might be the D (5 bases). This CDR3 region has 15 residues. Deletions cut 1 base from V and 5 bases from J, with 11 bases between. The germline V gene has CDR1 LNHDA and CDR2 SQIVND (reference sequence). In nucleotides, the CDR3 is TGTGCCAGTAGTATAGGGCCTCGAGGGACCGGGGAGCTGTTTTTT. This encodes CASSIGPRGTGELFF. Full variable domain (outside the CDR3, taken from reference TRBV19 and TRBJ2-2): DGGITQSPKYLFRKEGQNVTLSCEQNLNHDAMYWYRQDPGQGLRLIYYSQIVNDFQKGDIAEGYSVSREKKESFPLTVTSAQKNPTAFYLCASSIGPRGTGELFFGEGSRLTVL.

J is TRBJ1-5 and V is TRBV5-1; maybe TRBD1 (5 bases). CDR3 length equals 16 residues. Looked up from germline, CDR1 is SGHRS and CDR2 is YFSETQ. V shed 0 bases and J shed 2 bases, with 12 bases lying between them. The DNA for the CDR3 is TGCGCCAGCAGCTTGGATGGGAGAGGGGGCAATCAGCCCCAGCATTTT. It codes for CASSLDGRGGNQPQHF.

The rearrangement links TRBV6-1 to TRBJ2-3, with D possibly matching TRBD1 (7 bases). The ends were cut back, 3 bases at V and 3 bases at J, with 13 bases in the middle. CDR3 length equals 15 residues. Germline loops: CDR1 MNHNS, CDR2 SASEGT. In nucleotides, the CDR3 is TGTGCCAGCAGTGAGGCAGGGGGGTCGACAGATACGCAGTATTTT. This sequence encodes CASSEAGGSTDTQYF.

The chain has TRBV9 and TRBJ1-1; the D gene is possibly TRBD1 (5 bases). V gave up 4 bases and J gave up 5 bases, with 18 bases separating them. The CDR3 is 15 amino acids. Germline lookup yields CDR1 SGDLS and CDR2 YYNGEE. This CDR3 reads CASSPSTVVFTEAFF. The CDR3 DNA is TGTGCCAGCAGCCCGTCGACAGTAGTCTTTACTGAAGCTTTCTTT.

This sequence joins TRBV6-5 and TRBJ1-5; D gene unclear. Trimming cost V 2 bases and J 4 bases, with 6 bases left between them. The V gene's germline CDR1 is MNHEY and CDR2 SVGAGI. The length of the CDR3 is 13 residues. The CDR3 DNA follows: TGTGCCAGCAGTTACACGGGAAATCAGCCCCAGCATTTT. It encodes CASSYTGNQPQHF.

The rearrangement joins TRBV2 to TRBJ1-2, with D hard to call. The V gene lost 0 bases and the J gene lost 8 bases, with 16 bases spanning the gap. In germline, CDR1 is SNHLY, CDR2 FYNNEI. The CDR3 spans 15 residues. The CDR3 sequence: CASSEALRGLSGYTF. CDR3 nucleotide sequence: TGTGCCAGCAGTGAAGCGCTCCGTGGGCTCAGCGGCTACACCTTC. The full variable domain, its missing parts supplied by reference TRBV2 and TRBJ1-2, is EPEVTQTPSHQVTQMGQEVILRCVPISNHLYFYWYRQILGQKVEFLVSFYNNEISEKSEIFDDQFSVERPDGSNFTLKIRSTKLEDSAMYFCASSEALRGLSGYTFGSGTRLTVV.

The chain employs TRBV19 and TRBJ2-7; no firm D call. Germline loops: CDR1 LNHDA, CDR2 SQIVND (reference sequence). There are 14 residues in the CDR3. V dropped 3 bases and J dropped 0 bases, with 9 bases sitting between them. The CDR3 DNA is TGTGCCAGTAGTATTGGCCACAGCTCCTACGAGCAGTACTTC. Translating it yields CASSIGHSSYEQYF.

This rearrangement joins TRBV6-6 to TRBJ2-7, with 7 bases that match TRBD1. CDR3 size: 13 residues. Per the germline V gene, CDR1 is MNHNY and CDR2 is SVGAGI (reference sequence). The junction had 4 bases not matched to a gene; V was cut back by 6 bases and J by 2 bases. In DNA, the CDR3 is TGTGCCAGCAGATCAACAGGGGCCTACGAGCAGTACTTC. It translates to CASRSTGAYEQYF.

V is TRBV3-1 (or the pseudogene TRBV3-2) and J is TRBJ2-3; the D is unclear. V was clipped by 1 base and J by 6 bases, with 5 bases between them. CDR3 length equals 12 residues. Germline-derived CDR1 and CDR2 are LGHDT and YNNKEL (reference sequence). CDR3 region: CASSQVEDTQYF. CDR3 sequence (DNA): TGTGCCAGCAGCCAAGTTGAGGATACGCAGTATTTT.

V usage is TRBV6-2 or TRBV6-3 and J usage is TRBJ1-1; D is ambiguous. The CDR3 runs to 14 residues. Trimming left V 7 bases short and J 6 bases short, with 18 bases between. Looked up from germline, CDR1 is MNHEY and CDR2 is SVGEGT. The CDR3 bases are TGTGCCAGCAACCCCTCGGATGGGAGCCCTGAAGCTTTCTTT. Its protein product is CASNPSDGSPEAFF.

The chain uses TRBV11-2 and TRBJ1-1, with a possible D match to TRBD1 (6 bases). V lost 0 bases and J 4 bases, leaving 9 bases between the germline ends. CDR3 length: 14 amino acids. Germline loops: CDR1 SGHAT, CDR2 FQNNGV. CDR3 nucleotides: TGTGCCAGCAGCTTAGATACAGGGAGCACTGAAGCTTTCTTT. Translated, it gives CASSLDTGSTEAFF.

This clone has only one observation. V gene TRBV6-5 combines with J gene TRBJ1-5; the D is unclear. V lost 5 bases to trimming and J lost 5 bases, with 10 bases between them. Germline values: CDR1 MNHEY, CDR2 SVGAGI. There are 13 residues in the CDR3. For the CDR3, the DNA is TGTGCCAGCAGTACACTGGTGGATCAGCCCCAGCATTTT. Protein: CASSTLVDQPQHF.

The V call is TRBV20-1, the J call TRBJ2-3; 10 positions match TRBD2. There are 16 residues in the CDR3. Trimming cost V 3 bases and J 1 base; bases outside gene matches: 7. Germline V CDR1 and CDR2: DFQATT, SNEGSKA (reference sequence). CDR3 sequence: CSASPFLAGGTDTQYF. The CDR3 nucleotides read TGCAGTGCTAGTCCTTTTCTAGCGGGGGGCACAGATACGCAGTATTTT.

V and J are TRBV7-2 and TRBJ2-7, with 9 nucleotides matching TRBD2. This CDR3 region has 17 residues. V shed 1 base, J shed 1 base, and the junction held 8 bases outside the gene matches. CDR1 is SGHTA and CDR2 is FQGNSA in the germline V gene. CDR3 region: CASSLGGGALLSYEQYF. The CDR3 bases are TGTGCCAGCAGCTTAGGCGGGGGGGCATTACTTTCCTACGAGCAGTACTTC.

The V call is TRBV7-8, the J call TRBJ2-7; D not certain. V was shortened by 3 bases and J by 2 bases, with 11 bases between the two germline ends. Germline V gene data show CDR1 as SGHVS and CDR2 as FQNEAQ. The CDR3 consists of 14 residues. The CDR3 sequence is CASSFGSDPYEQYF. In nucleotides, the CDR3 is TGTGCCAGCAGCTTCGGCTCTGATCCCTACGAGCAGTACTTC.

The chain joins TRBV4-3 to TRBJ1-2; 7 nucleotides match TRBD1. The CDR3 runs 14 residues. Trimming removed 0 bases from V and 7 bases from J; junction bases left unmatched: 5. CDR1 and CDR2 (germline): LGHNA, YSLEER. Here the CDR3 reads CASSQDNRGTGYTF. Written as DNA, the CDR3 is TGCGCCAGCAGCCAAGATAACAGGGGAACTGGCTACACCTTC.

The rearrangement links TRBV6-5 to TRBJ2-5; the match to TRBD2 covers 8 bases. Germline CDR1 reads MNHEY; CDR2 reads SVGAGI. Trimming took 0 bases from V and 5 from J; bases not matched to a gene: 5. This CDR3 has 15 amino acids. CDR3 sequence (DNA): TGTGCCAGCAGTTACTCAAGCGGGAGAAAGGAGACCCAGTACTTC. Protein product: CASSYSSGRKETQYF.

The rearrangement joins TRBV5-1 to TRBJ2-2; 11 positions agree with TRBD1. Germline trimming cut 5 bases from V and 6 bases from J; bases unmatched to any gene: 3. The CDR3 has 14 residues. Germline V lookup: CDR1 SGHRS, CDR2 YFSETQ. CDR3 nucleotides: TGCGCCAGCAGAGGACAGGGGGCGGCCGGGGAGCTGTTTTTT. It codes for CASRGQGAAGELFF.

Here the CDR3 DNA reads TGTGCCAGCAGCTTAGGTCCACGGGGATCCTACGAGCAGTACTTC. Amino acid sequence: CASSLGPRGSYEQYF. The gene calls are TRBV7-2 and TRBJ2-7, with D perhaps TRBD2 (5 bases). Trimming took 1 base from V and 1 from J, leaving 11 bases between them. Germline-derived CDR1 and CDR2 are SGHTA and FQGNSA. The CDR3 loop spans 15 amino acids. The full variable domain, its missing parts supplied by reference TRBV7-2 and TRBJ2-7, is GAGVSQSPSNKVTEKGKDVELRCDPISGHTALYWYRQSLGQGLEFLIYFQGNSAPDKSGLPSDRFSAERTGGSVSTLTIQRTQQEDSAVYLCASSLGPRGSYEQYFGPGTRLTVT.

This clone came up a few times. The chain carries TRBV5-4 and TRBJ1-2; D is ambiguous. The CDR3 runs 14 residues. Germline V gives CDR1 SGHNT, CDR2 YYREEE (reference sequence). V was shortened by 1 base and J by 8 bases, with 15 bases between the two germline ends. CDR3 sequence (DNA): TGTGCCAGCAGCTTGAGGGAGCCCCAGCGAGGCTACACCTTC. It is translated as CASSLREPQRGYTF.

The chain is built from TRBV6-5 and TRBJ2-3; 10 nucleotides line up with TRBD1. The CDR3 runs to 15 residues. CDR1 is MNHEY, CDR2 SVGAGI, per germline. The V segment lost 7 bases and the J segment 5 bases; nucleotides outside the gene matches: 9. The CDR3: CASIKTGGDRDTQYF. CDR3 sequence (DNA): TGTGCCAGCATAAAGACAGGGGGCGACCGAGATACGCAGTATTTT.

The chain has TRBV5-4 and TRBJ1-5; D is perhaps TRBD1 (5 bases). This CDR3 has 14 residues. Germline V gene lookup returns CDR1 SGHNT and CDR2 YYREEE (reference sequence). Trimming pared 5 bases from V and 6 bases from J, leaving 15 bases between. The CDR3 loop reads CASRAPGSRQPQHF. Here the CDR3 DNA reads TGTGCCAGCAGAGCCCCAGGGTCGCGTCAGCCCCAGCATTTT.

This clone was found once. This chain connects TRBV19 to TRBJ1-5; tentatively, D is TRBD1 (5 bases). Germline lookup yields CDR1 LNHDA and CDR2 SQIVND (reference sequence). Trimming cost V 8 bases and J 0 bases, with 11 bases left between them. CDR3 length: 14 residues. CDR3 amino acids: CASDDRNSNQPQHF. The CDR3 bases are TGTGCCAGTGACGACAGAAATAGCAATCAGCCCCAGCATTTT.

CDR3 amino acids: CAWDVGKGREQYF. DNA of the CDR3: TGTGCCTGGGATGTTGGAAAGGGACGCGAGCAGTACTTC. The genes are TRBV30 and TRBJ2-7; D tentatively fits TRBD1 or TRBD2 (5 bases each). The germline gives CDR1 GTSNPN, CDR2 SVGIG (reference sequence). CDR3 length equals 13 residues. Between the trimmed V and J ends, which lost 5 bases and 6 bases, there was a span of 17 bases.

CDR3 residues: CASPRGRLGNQPQHF. CDR3 nucleotide sequence: TGTGCCAGCCCCAGGGGGCGCTTAGGCAATCAGCCCCAGCATTTT. This chain uses TRBV28 with TRBJ1-5, with 8 bases lining up with TRBD1. The germline CDR1 and CDR2 sequences are MDHEN and SYDVKM. The CDR3 sequence is 15 residues long. V lost 8 bases, J lost 2 bases, and 8 bases stayed unmatched.

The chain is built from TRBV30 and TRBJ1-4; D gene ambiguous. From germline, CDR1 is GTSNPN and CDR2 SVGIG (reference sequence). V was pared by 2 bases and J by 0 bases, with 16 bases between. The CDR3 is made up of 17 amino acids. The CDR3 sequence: CAWSPAQYATTNEKLFF. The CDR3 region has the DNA TGTGCCTGGAGTCCAGCCCAATATGCAACAACTAATGAAAAACTGTTTTTT.